This T cell receptor (beta chain) was profiled in a study of T cell changes during pregnancy in multiple sclerosis. Method: immunoSEQ multiplex PCR; TCRdb's copy keeps in-frame clones and lacks some. The data show 75,000 to 100,000 clones, with roughly 92% seen just once and just over 2% held by the top ten. CDR1 is KGHSH, CDR2 LQKENI, per germline. Trimming took 6 bases from V and 2 from J, leaving 19 bases between them. This CDR3 has 16 amino acids. The rearrangement links TRBV18 to TRBJ2-5, with D unclear. Material: peripheral blood, obtained after pregnancy. The receptor was isolated from a female donor with multiple sclerosis, enrolled in a pregnancy study. The CDR3: CASSQNSGSLQETQYF. The CDR3 DNA reads as TGTGCCAGCTCCCAAAACAGTGGGTCACTTCAAGAGACCCAGTACTTC.